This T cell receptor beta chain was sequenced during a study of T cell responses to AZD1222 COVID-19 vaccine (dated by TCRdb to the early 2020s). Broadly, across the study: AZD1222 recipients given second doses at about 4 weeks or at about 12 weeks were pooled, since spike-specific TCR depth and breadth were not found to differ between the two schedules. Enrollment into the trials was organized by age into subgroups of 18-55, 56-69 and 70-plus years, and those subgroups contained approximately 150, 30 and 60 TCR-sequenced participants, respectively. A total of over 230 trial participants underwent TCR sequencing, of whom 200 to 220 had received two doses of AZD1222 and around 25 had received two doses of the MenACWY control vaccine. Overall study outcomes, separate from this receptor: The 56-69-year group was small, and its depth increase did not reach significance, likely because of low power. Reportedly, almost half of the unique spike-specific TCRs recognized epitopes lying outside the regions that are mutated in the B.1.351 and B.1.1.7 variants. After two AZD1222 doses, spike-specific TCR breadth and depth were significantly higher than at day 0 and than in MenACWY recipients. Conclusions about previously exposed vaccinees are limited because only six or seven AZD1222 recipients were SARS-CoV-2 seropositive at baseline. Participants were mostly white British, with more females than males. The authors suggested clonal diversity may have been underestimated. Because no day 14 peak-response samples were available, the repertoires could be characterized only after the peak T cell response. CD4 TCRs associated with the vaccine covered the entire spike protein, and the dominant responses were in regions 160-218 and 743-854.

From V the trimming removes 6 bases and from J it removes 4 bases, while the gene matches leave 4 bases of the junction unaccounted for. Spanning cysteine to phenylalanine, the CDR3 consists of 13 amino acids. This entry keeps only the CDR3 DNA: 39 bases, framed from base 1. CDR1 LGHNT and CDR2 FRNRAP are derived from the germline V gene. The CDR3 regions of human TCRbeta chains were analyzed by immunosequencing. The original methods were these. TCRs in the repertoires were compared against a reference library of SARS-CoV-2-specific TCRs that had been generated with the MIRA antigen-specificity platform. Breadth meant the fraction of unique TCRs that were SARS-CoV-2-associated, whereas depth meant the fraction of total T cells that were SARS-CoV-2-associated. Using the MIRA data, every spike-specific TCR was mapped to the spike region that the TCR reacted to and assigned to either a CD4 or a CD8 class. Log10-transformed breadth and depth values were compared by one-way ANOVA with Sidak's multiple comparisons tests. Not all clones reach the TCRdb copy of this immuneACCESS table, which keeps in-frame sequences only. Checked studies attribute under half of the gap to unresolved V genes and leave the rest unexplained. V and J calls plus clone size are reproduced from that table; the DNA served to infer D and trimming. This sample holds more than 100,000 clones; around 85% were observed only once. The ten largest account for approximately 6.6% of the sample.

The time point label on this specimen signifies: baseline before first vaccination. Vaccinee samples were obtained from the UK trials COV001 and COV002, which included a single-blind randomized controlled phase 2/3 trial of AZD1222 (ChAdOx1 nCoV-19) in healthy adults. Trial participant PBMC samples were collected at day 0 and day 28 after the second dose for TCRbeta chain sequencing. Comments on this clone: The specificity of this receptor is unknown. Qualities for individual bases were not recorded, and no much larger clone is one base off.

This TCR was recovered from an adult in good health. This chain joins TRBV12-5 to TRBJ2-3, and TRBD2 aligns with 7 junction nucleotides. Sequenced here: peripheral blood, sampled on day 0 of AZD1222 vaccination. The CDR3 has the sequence CASGWGGADTQYF. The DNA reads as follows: TGTGCTAGTGGCTGGGGGGGGGCAGATACGCAGTATTTT.